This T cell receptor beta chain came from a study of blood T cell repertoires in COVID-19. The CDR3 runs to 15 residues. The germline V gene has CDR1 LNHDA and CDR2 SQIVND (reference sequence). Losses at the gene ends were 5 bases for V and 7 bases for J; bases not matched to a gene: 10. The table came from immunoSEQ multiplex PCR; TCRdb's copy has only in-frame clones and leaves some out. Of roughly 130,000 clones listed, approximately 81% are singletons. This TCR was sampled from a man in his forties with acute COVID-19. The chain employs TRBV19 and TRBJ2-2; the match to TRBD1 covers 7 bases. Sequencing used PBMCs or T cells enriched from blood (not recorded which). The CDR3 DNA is TGTGCCAGTAGTGATCACAGGGGAAGCGGCGGGGAGCTGTTTTTT. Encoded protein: CASSDHRGSGGELFF. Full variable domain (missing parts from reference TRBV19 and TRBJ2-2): DGGITQSPKYLFRKEGQNVTLSCEQNLNHDAMYWYRQDPGQGLRLIYYSQIVNDFQKGDIAEGYSVSREKKESFPLTVTSAQKNPTAFYLCASSDHRGSGGELFFGEGSRLTVL.